Listed below are T cell receptor beta chains from one sample, sequenced in a study of OX40 agonist ivuxolimab in advanced cancers. Data came from immunoSEQ multiplex PCR; TCRdb stores just in-frame clones and leaves some out. The sample shows 72,000 or so clones, around 87% of them seen only once. Sequencing was performed on CD4+ or CD8+ T cells sorted from blood, taken in a trial of the OX40 agonist ivuxolimab. Source of these receptors: an adult with an advanced solid tumor such as melanoma, head and neck, liver or kidney cancer. Both conserved end residues are trimmed from each CDR3.

j_gene	v_gene	len	CDR3aa
TRBJ2-7	TRBV6-5	13	ASSYGTSGSYEQY
TRBJ1-1	TRBV14	15	ASSQLAQIRMNTEAF
TRBJ1-1	TRBV28	12	ASTKQALLTEAF
TRBJ2-1	TRBV5-1	14	ASSGATSGISYEQF
TRBJ2-4	TRBV4-1	14	ASSQGTGLAGNIQY
TRBJ1-6	TRBV7-2	13	ASRETGSYNSPLH
TRBJ1-1	TRBV30	13	AWSYVRGRNTEAF
TRBJ2-7	TRBV5-1	12	ASSLGAASYEQY
TRBJ2-2	TRBV6-6	14	ASRPWTSGTHGELF
TRBJ2-3	TRBV6-5	14	ASSYSWSGDTDTQY
TRBJ2-7	TRBV18	12	ASSPPESSYEQY
TRBJ1-1	TRBV2	12	ASRQATMNTEAF
TRBJ1-2	TRBV5-8	11	ASSLSRVGGYT
TRBJ1-3	TRBV7-6	14	ASSLAEPGSGNTIY
TRBJ2-5	TRBV6-1	14	ASSERGHGYQETQY
TRBJ1-1	TRBV6-5	10	ASRTDSTEAF
TRBJ1-2	TRBV28	15	ASSEGTGGLINYGYT
TRBJ2-5	TRBV29-1	12	SVPGTATLGTQY
TRBJ1-2	TRBV6-1	11	ASRNTGNYGYT
TRBJ2-5	TRBV5-1	12	ASSASGSGETQY
TRBJ2-3	TRBV10-1	12	ASMASGGSDTQY
TRBJ1-2	TRBV6-6	12	ASSLNWDSGGYT
TRBJ2-2	TRBV25-1	11	ASSVYFTGELF
TRBJ1-1	TRBV5-1	12	ASSQNTGAAEAF
TRBJ2-7	TRBV5-1	13	ASSSLASGSSEQY
TRBJ2-5	TRBV30	11	AWAPDREETQY
TRBJ2-2	TRBV4-2	14	ASSQVGSGNTGELF
TRBJ2-5	TRBV6-6	12	ASSSRGSRETQY
TRBJ2-7	TRBV30	12	AWSVTPQTYEQY
TRBJ2-2	TRBV28	15	ASSLSSSRRNTGELF
TRBJ1-3	TRBV10-3	9	AIRTGDTIY
TRBJ1-1	TRBV30	11	AWSVRMNTEAF
TRBJ2-5	TRBV10-3	13	AIGSRDRAQETQY
TRBJ1-5	TRBV6-5	12	ASSRDRGNQPQH
TRBJ1-1	TRBV6-5	11	ATRGGSNTEAF
TRBJ1-6	TRBV5-1	12	ASTMTGPNSPLH
TRBJ1-1	TRBV5-4	13	ASSLIKGLYTEAF
TRBJ2-2	TRBV7-8	12	ASSLFDRAGELF
TRBJ2-1	TRBV19	14	ASTKGTSGSNNEQF
TRBJ2-1	TRBV7-2	13	ASSPRQGGSNEQF
TRBJ2-1	TRBV27	12	ASTLDSRGGEQF
TRBJ2-1	TRBV6-1	12	ASSEDWTASEQF
TRBJ2-6	TRBV9	16	ASSVVQGHYSGANVLT
TRBJ2-3	TRBV5-5	11	ASSDGGQDTQY
TRBJ2-3	TRBV7-9	10	ASSSSTDTQY
TRBJ1-1	TRBV7-9	14	ASSPVAGGLSTEAF
TRBJ1-4	TRBV28	12	ASSPGQTNEKLF
TRBJ2-1	TRBV19	13	ASSPGLAGRDEQF
TRBJ1-3	TRBV6-5	13	ASSYSSGNGNTIY
TRBJ2-2	TRBV6-4	13	ASSGSGQVPGELF
TRBJ2-6	TRBV9	16	ASSIPGQGPPGANVLT
TRBJ1-4	TRBV2	12	ASSEGMFNEKLF
TRBJ1-5	TRBV2	11	ASRARENQPQH
TRBJ1-3	TRBV19	11	ASMHRPGNTIY